The 16 T cell receptor beta chains below come from one sample, sequenced in a study of long-term antiretroviral therapy in people with HIV. The immunoSEQ assay was v3.0, run at survey level. Assay: immunoSEQ multiplex PCR; the TCRdb copy retains only in-frame clones and omits some. The sample includes some 7,900 clones, 78% seen only once; the top ten take approximately 23%. The sample consisted of unsorted PBMCs, taken 0.6 years before starting antiretroviral therapy. The receptors shown here come from a man in his forties with HIV.

This clone was seen only a few times. The chain joins TRBV9 to TRBJ2-1, with 10 bases matching TRBD2. Per the germline V gene, CDR1 is SGDLS and CDR2 is YYNGEE. Trimming cost V 0 bases and J 15 bases; bases outside gene matches: 9. The CDR3 consists of 14 residues. As DNA, the CDR3 is TGTGCCAGCAGCGTAGCTAGCGGGGGCCCGTTGGTGTTCTTC. Its protein product is CASSVASGGPLVFF.

The chain combines TRBV7-2 with TRBJ2-1; no clear D gene. Germline V lookup: CDR1 SGHTA, CDR2 FQGNSA. Trimming shortened V by 2 bases and J by 2 bases, and 7 bases separated the two germline ends. The length of the CDR3 is 14 residues. This CDR3 is CASSLHGAYNEQFF. Written as DNA, the CDR3 is TGTGCCAGCAGCTTACACGGCGCCTACAATGAGCAGTTCTTC. Full variable domain (rest looked up from reference TRBV7-2 and TRBJ2-1): GAGVSQSPSNKVTEKGKDVELRCDPISGHTALYWYRQSLGQGLEFLIYFQGNSAPDKSGLPSDRFSAERTGGSVSTLTIQRTQQEDSAVYLCASSLHGAYNEQFFGPGTRLTVL.

The chain links TRBV7-9 to TRBJ2-3; 13 positions match TRBD2. The length of the CDR3 is 17 residues. Trimming removed 5 bases from V and 1 base from J; junction bases left unmatched: 6. Germline CDR1 SEHNR, CDR2 FQNEAQ (reference sequence). CDR3 nucleotides: TGTGCCAGCAGCCTTACCGGGACTAGCGGGGGCACAGATACGCAGTATTTT. Translation: CASSLTGTSGGTDTQYF.

The V and J genes are TRBV9 and TRBJ2-7; D is unclear. Germline loops: CDR1 SGDLS, CDR2 YYNGEE. The CDR3 is made up of 14 amino acids. The ends were cut back, 2 bases at V and 1 base at J, with 10 bases in the middle. CDR3 amino acids: CASSVSPGSYEQYF. The DNA for the CDR3 is TGTGCCAGCAGCGTGTCCCCAGGTTCCTACGAGCAGTACTTC. Supplemented by reference TRBV9 and TRBJ2-7, the full variable domain reads DSGVTQTPKHLITATGQRVTLRCSPRSGDLSVYWYQQSLDQGLQFLIQYYNGEERAKGNILERFSAQQFPDLHSELNLSSLELGDSALYFCASSVSPGSYEQYFGPGTRLTVT.

The chain uses TRBV6-4 and TRBJ1-2; unclear D gene. There are 12 residues in the CDR3. The V end was cut by 5 bases, the J end by 1 base, with 5 bases between. Per germline, CDR1 MRHNA and CDR2 SNTAGT. Written as DNA, the CDR3 is TGTGCCAGCAGTTCGATTAACTATGGCTACACCTTC. As protein: CASSSINYGYTF.

This clone was detected only once. The CDR3 is CAWNVGWGLGYGYTF. The CDR3 DNA is TGTGCCTGGAATGTGGGATGGGGGCTCGGCTATGGCTACACCTTC. The gene calls are TRBV30 and TRBJ1-2; possibly TRBD1 for D (6 bases). The CDR3 loop spans 15 amino acids. Germline CDR1 GTSNPN, CDR2 SVGIG (reference sequence). Trimming pared 4 bases from V and 4 bases from J, leaving 19 bases between.

The J gene is TRBJ1-2, the V gene TRBV5-4; TRBD1 might be the D (5 bases). Trimming cost V 3 bases and J 0 bases, with 6 bases left between them. The CDR3 spans 13 residues. CDR1 and CDR2 from the germline V gene are SGHNT and YYREEE (reference sequence). In nucleotides, the CDR3 is TGTGCCAGCAGCTCACAGGCTAACTATGGCTACACCTTC. It codes for CASSSQANYGYTF. Drawing the rest from reference TRBV5-4 and TRBJ1-2, the complete variable domain is ETGVTQSPTHLIKTRGQQVTLRCSSQSGHNTVSWYQQALGQGPQFIFQYYREEENGRGNFPPRFSGLQFPNYSSELNVNALELDDSALYLCASSSQANYGYTFGSGTRLTVV.

CDR3 in amino acids: CASSLVVPRRLAEAFF. The DNA for the CDR3 is TGTGCCAGCAGCTTAGTAGTCCCCAGGAGGCTGGCTGAAGCTTTCTTT. This chain links TRBV7-9 with TRBJ1-1; the D is unclear. This CDR3 has 16 amino acids. Germline V gene data show CDR1 as SEHNR and CDR2 as FQNEAQ (reference sequence). V was trimmed by 1 base and J by 6 bases, leaving 18 bases between them.

The chain combines TRBV5-6 with TRBJ1-5, with D unresolved. This CDR3 region has 15 residues. V lost 3 bases and J lost 0, with 10 bases in between. Looked up from germline, CDR1 is SGHDT and CDR2 is YYEEEE. The CDR3 loop reads CASSSGSLSNQPQHF. For the CDR3, the DNA is TGTGCCAGCAGCTCTGGGAGCCTTAGCAATCAGCCCCAGCATTTT.

The chain couples TRBV5-6 to TRBJ2-7, with D possibly TRBD1 on 5 matching bases. Germline CDR1 is SGHDT and CDR2 is YYEEEE. The V gene lost 3 bases and the J gene lost 6 bases, with 19 bases spanning the gap. The CDR3 extends over 15 amino acids. In nucleotides, the CDR3 is TGTGCCAGCAGCTCAGAGCAGGGAATAACGGGCGAGCAGTACTTC. Translation: CASSSEQGITGEQYF. Using reference TRBV5-6 and TRBJ2-7 for the parts outside the CDR3, the full variable domain is DAGVTQSPTHLIKTRGQQVTLRCSPKSGHDTVSWYQQALGQGPQFIFQYYEEEERQRGNFPDRFSGHQFPNYSSELNVNALLLGDSALYLCASSSEQGITGEQYFGPGTRLTVT.

The chain recombines TRBV25-1 with TRBJ1-2; 8 bases map to TRBD1. The length of the CDR3 is 17 residues. The V and J ends lost 1 base and 4 bases, in that order; junction bases with no gene match: 11. CDR1 MGHDK and CDR2 SYGVNS come from the germline V gene. The CDR3 DNA follows: TGTGCCAGCAGTGAATCGGGGGGCAGGGGGCTCGTCTATGGCTACACCTTC. It yields the protein CASSESGGRGLVYGYTF.

This sequence joins TRBV5-1 and TRBJ1-1; 8 positions match TRBD1. Germline V gene data show CDR1 as SGHRS and CDR2 as YFSETQ. This CDR3 has 17 residues. With V trimmed by 0 bases and J by 5 bases, 12 bases remained unmatched. This CDR3 reads CASSLGVRGRGVTEAFF. The DNA for the CDR3 is TGCGCCAGCAGCTTGGGGGTCAGGGGGCGGGGAGTGACTGAAGCTTTCTTT.

The chain uses TRBV6-6 and TRBJ2-2; unclear D gene. CDR1 MNHNY and CDR2 SVGAGI come from the germline V gene (reference sequence). Trimming removed 7 bases at V and 2 bases at J, with 14 bases between. This CDR3 has 15 amino acids. CDR3 bases: TGTGCCAGCAAAGTATCGGCAGCTAACACCGGGGAGCTGTTTTTT. Translating it yields CASKVSAANTGELFF.

The chain uses TRBV7-2 and TRBJ1-3; no clear D gene. The V gene lost 2 bases and the J gene lost 0 bases, with 11 bases spanning the gap. The length of the CDR3 is 16 residues. Looked up from germline, CDR1 is SGHTA and CDR2 is FQGNSA. Here the CDR3 DNA reads TGTGCCAGCAGCTTAAGCCCAGGATCCTCTGGAAACACCATATATTTT. It specifies CASSLSPGSSGNTIYF. The full variable domain, in which reference TRBV7-2 and TRBJ1-3 provide the parts outside the CDR3, is GAGVSQSPSNKVTEKGKDVELRCDPISGHTALYWYRQSLGQGLEFLIYFQGNSAPDKSGLPSDRFSAERTGGSVSTLTIQRTQQEDSAVYLCASSLSPGSSGNTIYFGEGSWLTVV.

This clone occurred a few times. The rearrangement joins TRBV11-2 to TRBJ1-2; no reliable D call. This CDR3 has 12 residues. V was shortened by 7 bases and J by 5 bases, with 11 bases between the two germline ends. The germline gives CDR1 SGHAT, CDR2 FQNNGV. The DNA of the CDR3 is TGTGCCAGCAACGACGAGAGTTATGGCTACACCTTC. Amino acid sequence: CASNDESYGYTF. Full variable domain (rest looked up from reference TRBV11-2 and TRBJ1-2): EAGVAQSPRYKIIEKRQSVAFWCNPISGHATLYWYQQILGQGPKLLIQFQNNGVVDDSQLPKDRFSAERLKGVDSTLKIQPAKLEDSAVYLCASNDESYGYTFGSGTRLTVV.

The genes are TRBV25-1 and TRBJ1-5; D unresolved. Between the trimmed V and J ends, which lost 2 bases and 6 bases, there was a span of 11 bases. The CDR3 contains 14 residues. Germline CDR1 and CDR2: MGHDK and SYGVNS. The DNA for the CDR3 is TGTGCCAGCAGTGAAGTGGGGAACGGTCAGCCCCAGCATTTT. Its translation: CASSEVGNGQPQHF.